This T cell receptor beta chain was profiled in a study of blood T cells in healthy people across ages. The second PCR ran roughly 7 to 12 cycles with a sample-barcoded 5' primer and J-beta primers. Using its own MiXCR run on the 5' RACE reads, TCRdb lists one record per CDR3 protein. There are about 640,000 distinct CDR3 sequences in the sample; 58% occur only once, and more than 35% lies in the top ten. Trimming removed 5 bases from V and 3 bases from J, with 25 bases in between. The CDR3 loop spans 18 amino acids. Germline CDR1 LGHNT, CDR2 FRNRAP. This clonotype was obtained from a man aged 60 to 69 in good health. The sample taken for sequencing was blood. The chain links TRBV12-5 to TRBJ2-5, with D maybe TRBD1 (8 bases). The CDR3 nucleotides are TGTGCTAGTGGTCTGGCTCGCCAAACAGGGGGGGAAAAAGAGACCCAGTACTTC. This codes for CASGLARQTGGEKETQYF.